These 10 T cell receptor beta chains came from one sample sequenced in a study of T cell responses to AZD1222 COVID-19 vaccine. Generated by immunoSEQ multiplex PCR, the TCRdb table keeps only in-frame clones and is missing some. The sample has about 150,000 clones, about 90% seen once. The sequencing used peripheral blood, collected on day 0 of MenACWY control vaccination. These receptors all stem from an adult in good health.

The chain combines TRBV6-5 with TRBJ1-6, with D possibly matching TRBD1 (5 bases). Germline-derived CDR1 and CDR2 are MNHEY and SVGAGI. V was pared by 0 bases and J by 12 bases, with 15 bases between. The CDR3 has 15 residues. CDR3 region: CASSYSRDGGLPLHF. The CDR3 DNA reads TGTGCCAGCAGTTACTCGAGGGACGGTGGGTTACCCCTCCACTTT.

The chain recombines TRBV7-6 with TRBJ1-2; TRBD1 agrees at 8 bases. This CDR3 region has 13 residues. Per the germline V gene, CDR1 is SGHVS and CDR2 is FNYEAQ. V shed 1 base, J shed 6 bases, and the junction held 1 base outside the gene matches. In DNA, the CDR3 is TGTGCCAGCAGCTTAGGGACAGGGCATGGCTACACCTTC. Translated, it gives CASSLGTGHGYTF.

The chain uses TRBV14 and TRBJ1-2; 8 bases match TRBD1. The V segment lost 0 bases and the J segment 7 bases; nucleotides outside the gene matches: 7. Germline V CDR1 and CDR2: SGHDN, FVKESK. CDR3 length: 15 residues. This chain's CDR3 is CASSQETGDRGGYTF. CDR3 sequence (DNA): TGTGCCAGCAGCCAAGAGACAGGGGATAGGGGTGGCTACACCTTC.

The CDR3 region has the DNA TGTGCCAGCTCACCAGGGCATTCACCCCTCCACTTT. It yields the protein CASSPGHSPLHF. The chain recombines TRBV18 with TRBJ1-6; no reliable D call. This CDR3 comprises 12 residues. Germline-derived CDR1 and CDR2 are KGHSH and LQKENI. Trimming stripped 2 bases from V and 8 bases from J, with 4 bases between.

This sequence joins TRBV6-5 and TRBJ1-4, with D perhaps matching TRBD1 (5 bases). V gave up 2 bases and J gave up 3 bases, with 10 bases separating them. The CDR3 is 15 residues long. The germline V gene encodes CDR1 MNHEY and CDR2 SVGAGI. The CDR3 is CASSYRGLPNEKLFF. DNA of the CDR3: TGTGCCAGCAGTTACCGGGGGTTGCCTAATGAAAAACTGTTTTTT.

The chain uses TRBV6-5 and TRBJ1-1, with D perhaps TRBD1 (5 bases). CDR3 length equals 13 residues. Trimming removed 8 bases from V and 4 bases from J, with 14 bases in between. In germline, CDR1 is MNHEY, CDR2 SVGAGI. The CDR3 nucleotides read TGTGCCAGCGAGGTTTATCAGGGCACTGAAGCTTTCTTT. Translating gives CASEVYQGTEAFF.

The rearrangement uses TRBV15 and TRBJ1-6; 7 bases agree with TRBD1. The germline CDR1 and CDR2 sequences are LNHNV and YYDKDF (reference sequence). After removal of 1 base from V and 5 bases from J, the junction contained 2 bases not matched to a gene. This CDR3 is 15 amino acids long. The CDR3 protein is CATSRGTGHNSPLHF. CDR3 bases: TGTGCCACCAGCAGAGGGACAGGTCATAATTCACCCCTCCACTTT.

The chain combines TRBV9 with TRBJ2-7, with D perhaps matching TRBD1 (6 bases). The V end lost 0 bases, the J end lost 6 bases, and 13 bases lay between the germline ends. CDR1 is SGDLS and CDR2 is YYNGEE in the germline V gene. The CDR3 contains 14 residues. The CDR3 region is CASSVANRVGEQYF. CDR3 DNA: TGTGCCAGCAGCGTAGCTAACAGGGTAGGCGAGCAGTACTTC.

The chain joins TRBV5-6 to TRBJ1-6; D is unclear. The germline CDR1 and CDR2 sequences are SGHDT and YYEEEE. The CDR3 has 16 residues. Trimming removed 0 bases from V and 3 bases from J, with 10 bases in between. The CDR3 DNA reads TGTGCCAGCAGCTTGGGTGGCAGCCGCTATAATTCACCCCTCCACTTT. Amino acids: CASSLGGSRYNSPLHF.

The chain combines TRBV5-1 with TRBJ2-7, with 9 bases fitting TRBD2. The germline CDR1 and CDR2 sequences are SGHRS and YFSETQ. This CDR3 spans 14 amino acids. The V and J ends lost 6 bases and 4 bases, in that order; junction bases with no gene match: 8. CDR3 in amino acids: CASTRASGDYEQYF. The CDR3 coding sequence is TGCGCCAGCACCAGGGCTAGCGGGGATTACGAGCAGTACTTC.